The clone carrying this T cell receptor (beta chain) was observed at least ten times. What it recognizes is unknown. MiXCR, applied by TCRdb to the 5' RACE reads, yields one record per CDR3 protein. Of 15,000 to 20,000 distinct CDR3 sequences detected, roughly 5.7% appear once; the ten largest clones hold about 6.8%. The sample comes from a study of spatial heterogeneity in lung cancer. V was pared by 2 bases and J by 9 bases, with 4 bases of the junction left unmatched. Germline CDR1 and CDR2: MNHNY and SVGAGI (reference sequence). CDR3 length: 14 residues. Time point: sample taken at primary tumor resection. The study's findings and limits: Tumoral mutation counts were tracked by counts of expanded intratumoral alpha and beta TCRs.

The sample consisted of lung tumor tissue, taken at surgery. The receptor was derived from a male donor with early-stage non-small cell lung cancer. The chain combines TRBV6-6 with TRBJ2-7; TRBD2 agrees at 13 bases. CDR3: CASSYPGLAGWQYF. The CDR3 DNA reads as TGTGCCAGCAGTTACCCGGGACTAGCGGGATGGCAGTACTTC.